This entry lists 12 T cell receptor beta chains sequenced from one sample in a study of patients and donors after allogeneic stem cell transplantation. TCRdb re-called the RT-PCR reads through MiXCR, storing one row per CDR3 protein. The sample shows roughly 940,000 distinct CDR3 sequences, roughly 18% of them seen only once. The sequencing input was blood, either unsorted or a sorted T cell fraction (not recorded which). The receptors derive from a human donor who was either an allogeneic HSCT recipient or a stem cell or donor lymphocyte infusion donor (not recorded which). It is not recorded whose cells these are; they may come from a transplant donor.

This CDR3 is CASSFNTGTLFQPQHF. The CDR3 nucleotides read TGTGCCAGCAGCTTTAATACCGGGACTCTTTTTCAGCCCCAGCATTTT. The rearrangement joins TRBV5-5 to TRBJ1-5, with D possibly matching TRBD1 (5 bases). The CDR3 spans 16 residues. Germline V gene data show CDR1 as SGHKS and CDR2 as YYEKEE (reference sequence). V lost 2 bases, J lost 6 bases, and 18 bases lay in between.

This clonotype has just a few counts. V is TRBV6-1 and J is TRBJ1-2, with a tentative D call TRBD1 (6 bases). Looked up from germline, CDR1 is MNHNS and CDR2 is SASEGT. CDR3 size: 15 residues. Trimming left V 6 bases short and J 8 bases short, with 22 bases between. CDR3 region: CASRPRGGEVWGYTF. CDR3 nucleotide sequence: TGTGCCAGCAGGCCCCGAGGGGGGGAAGTTTGGGGCTACACCTTC.

In this sample, this clonotype turned up many times. This chain joins TRBV5-1 and TRBJ1-6, with D possibly TRBD1 on 6 matching bases. Deletions cut 0 bases from V and 10 bases from J, with 11 bases between. The CDR3 is 14 amino acids. Germline assignment: CDR1 SGHRS and CDR2 YFSETQ. The DNA of the CDR3 is TGCGCCAGCAGCTTGGAACAGGGAAGGTCACCCCTCCACTTT. Its translation is CASSLEQGRSPLHF.

This clonotype was observed a few times. The chain couples TRBV7-3 to TRBJ2-5; D gene ambiguous. CDR3 length: 13 residues. Germline V lookup: CDR1 SGHTA, CDR2 FQGTGA. Trimming removed 2 bases from V and 7 bases from J, with 11 bases in between. CDR3 bases: TGTGCCAGCAGCTTATCGCCCACCCGGACCCAGTACTTC. This codes for CASSLSPTRTQYF.

This clonotype occurred many times. The chain is built from TRBV7-9 and TRBJ2-7; tentative D call: TRBD1 (6 bases). The CDR3 extends over 13 amino acids. V was trimmed by 2 bases and J by 3 bases, leaving 8 bases between them. Germline V gene sequence: CDR1 SEHNR, CDR2 FQNEAQ (reference sequence). The CDR3 spells CASSLTGNYEQYF. The CDR3 bases are TGTGCCAGCAGCTTAACAGGGAACTACGAGCAGTACTTC.

This clonotype has only a few counts. The gene calls are TRBV6-1 and TRBJ2-5; TRBD2 matches at 14 bases. V lost 7 bases and J lost 3; bases outside the gene matches: 7. The germline V gene encodes CDR1 MNHNS and CDR2 SASEGT. The CDR3 is made up of 16 amino acids. As DNA, the CDR3 is TGTGCCAGCACCACTGGACTAGCGGGGGGTGAAGAGACCCAGTACTTC. It yields the protein CASTTGLAGGEETQYF.

The chain is built from TRBV30 and TRBJ1-5, with D possibly matching TRBD1 (6 bases). Deletions cut 3 bases from V and 4 bases from J, with 19 bases between. The CDR3 has 16 residues. Germline CDR1 and CDR2: GTSNPN and SVGIG (reference sequence). The CDR3 DNA reads as TGTGCCTGGAGCCACTCCGGGGGCAGGGCGAATCAGCCCCAGCATTTT. The encoded protein is CAWSHSGGRANQPQHF. Drawing the rest from reference TRBV30 and TRBJ1-5, the complete variable domain is SQTIHQWPATLVQPVGSPLSLECTVEGTSNPNLYWYRQAAGRGLQLLFYSVGIGQISSEVPQNLSASRPQDRQFILSSKKLLLSDSGFYLCAWSHSGGRANQPQHFGDGTRLSIL.

This clonotype was seen ten or more times. The gene calls are TRBV29-1 and TRBJ2-5; perhaps TRBD1 as D (6 bases). Trimming left V 1 base short and J 1 base short, with 7 bases between. The CDR3 runs 13 residues. Per germline, CDR1 SQVTM and CDR2 ANQGSEA. The CDR3 nucleotides read TGCAGCGTTGAAGGGACAGCCCAAGAGACCCAGTACTTC. This translates into CSVEGTAQETQYF. Combining the CDR3 with reference TRBV29-1 and TRBJ2-5 gives the whole variable domain SAVISQKPSRDICQRGTSLTIQCQVDSQVTMMFWYRQQPGQSLTLIATANQGSEATYESGFVIDKFPISRPNLTFSTLTVSNMSPEDSSIYLCSVEGTAQETQYFGPGTRLLVL.

Remarks on this clonotype: This sequence may be a read error, since a much larger clone differs from it by one base. The chain carries TRBV20-1 and TRBJ2-5; D is ambiguous. The CDR3 contains 11 residues. CDR1 is DFQATT and CDR2 is SNEGSKA in the germline V gene (reference sequence). The CDR3 loop is CSSSPEETQYF. DNA for the CDR3: TGCAGTTCTAGTCCTGAAGAGACCCAGTACTTC.

The chain employs TRBV12-3 or TRBV12-4 and TRBJ1-1; 7 bases fit TRBD1. The CDR3 extends over 15 amino acids. V lost 6 bases to trimming and J lost 4 bases; unmatched junction nucleotides: 11. The CDR3 DNA reads TGTGCCAGCAGGGTTGTGGGTAGGGGGCCCACTGAAGCTTTCTTT. Translating gives CASRVVGRGPTEAFF.

The sample holds many counts of this clonotype. The chain employs TRBV4-2 and TRBJ1-1; tentative D call: TRBD1 (5 bases). This CDR3 has 14 residues. The germline CDR1 and CDR2 sequences are LGHNA and YNFKEQ. Deletions cut 3 bases from V and 3 bases from J, with 11 bases between. The CDR3: CASSHRGLDTEAFF. The DNA for the CDR3 is TGTGCCAGCAGCCATAGGGGTTTGGACACTGAAGCTTTCTTT.

A few counts support this clonotype. This rearrangement joins TRBV27 to TRBJ2-7, with TRBD2 as a possible D gene (6 bases). Germline assignment: CDR1 MNHEY and CDR2 SMNVEV (reference sequence). The CDR3 length is 15 residues. The V and J ends lost 3 bases and 0 bases respectively, with 12 bases between them. The CDR3 loop is CASSLFAGRSYEQYF. The CDR3 region has the DNA TGTGCCAGCAGTTTGTTTGCGGGGCGCTCCTACGAGCAGTACTTC.